One and the same sample provided the 11 T cell receptor beta chains below, sequenced in a study of T cells after posttransplantation cyclophosphamide. Generated by immunoSEQ multiplex PCR, the TCRdb table keeps only in-frame clones and is missing some. The table lists fewer than 40,000 clones, no singletons, with 6% to 8.5% in the top ten. Material for sequencing was PBMCs. All receptors come from a woman aged 45-65 years in good health and a related stem cell transplant donor.

Notes on this clone: Distinct nucleotide sequences in the sample also encode this CDR3. The chain couples TRBV30 to TRBJ2-7; weak D call: TRBD1 (5 bases). From germline, CDR1 is GTSNPN and CDR2 SVGIG (reference sequence). V lost 3 bases and J lost 9, with 18 bases in between. The CDR3 is 13 amino acids. The DNA for the CDR3 is TGTGCCTGGAGCGGCCTTTTTCCAGGGCGGCAGTACTTC. Translation gives CAWSGLFPGRQYF.

DNA of the CDR3: TGTGCCAGCAGCTTAGGCCTACCCGCCTACGAGCAGTACTTC. Protein product: CASSLGLPAYEQYF. This rearrangement joins TRBV11-2 to TRBJ2-7; no clear D. Germline loops: CDR1 SGHAT, CDR2 FQNNGV. The CDR3 is made up of 14 amino acids. V was pared by 1 base and J by 2 bases, with 9 bases between.

This clone was observed at least ten times. The V and J genes are TRBV5-5 and TRBJ2-7, with no clear D. Trimming took 6 bases from V and 6 from J, leaving 10 bases between them. The CDR3 contains 11 residues. CDR1 and CDR2 from the germline V gene are SGHKS and YYEKEE (reference sequence). This chain's CDR3 is CASTQSAEQYF. The CDR3 DNA reads TGTGCCAGCACCCAGAGTGCCGAGCAGTACTTC.

Many counts were recorded for this clone. The rearrangement links TRBV6-6 to TRBJ2-7, with D perhaps matching TRBD1 (6 bases). The germline CDR1 and CDR2 sequences are MNHNY and SVGAGI (reference sequence). The CDR3 runs to 15 residues. V lost 2 bases and J 0 bases, leaving 11 bases between the germline ends. The CDR3 nucleotides are TGTGCCAGCAGTTACCCCCGGGACAACTCCTACGAGCAGTACTTC. Translating gives CASSYPRDNSYEQYF.

This clone has just a few counts. The chain employs TRBV5-1 and TRBJ2-2, with TRBD1 matching over 7 bases. CDR3 size: 16 residues. With 4 bases clipped from V and 0 bases from J, the junction kept 6 bases outside the gene matches. Looked up from germline, CDR1 is SGHRS and CDR2 is YFSETQ. The CDR3, as DNA: TGCGCCAGCAGCCCAGTCCAGGGGGCGAACACCGGGGAGCTGTTTTTT. It translates to CASSPVQGANTGELFF.

This clone was counted at least ten times. This chain joins TRBV28 and TRBJ1-2; a weak D match, TRBD1 (5 bases). V lost 4 bases to trimming and J lost 8 bases, with 14 bases between them. The CDR3 is 13 amino acids. Germline assignment: CDR1 MDHEN and CDR2 SYDVKM. CDR3 amino acids: CASSSGGVGGYTF. The DNA of the CDR3 is TGTGCCAGCAGTTCGGGGGGAGTAGGGGGCTACACCTTC.

The chain carries TRBV27 and TRBJ1-5, with D unresolved. V was shortened by 6 bases and J by 5 bases, with 11 bases between the two germline ends. Germline V gene data show CDR1 as MNHEY and CDR2 as SMNVEV (reference sequence). The CDR3 has 13 residues. The CDR3 here is CASSPQRHQPQHF. The CDR3 DNA is TGTGCCAGCAGCCCCCAGCGACATCAGCCCCAGCATTTT.

This clone came up many times. The rearrangement uses TRBV5-6 and TRBJ1-4, with 8 bases that match TRBD1. CDR3 length equals 15 residues. Germline V gives CDR1 SGHDT, CDR2 YYEEEE. V was clipped by 4 bases and J by 7 bases; unmatched bases: 9. CDR3 nucleotide sequence: TGTGCCAGCAGCCCCGACAGGGGCTTGGGTGAAAAACTGTTTTTT. Its translation is CASSPDRGLGEKLFF.

V usage is TRBV7-2 and J usage is TRBJ2-2; TRBD2 aligns across 11 bases. This CDR3 is 17 amino acids long. The germline V gene has CDR1 SGHTA and CDR2 FQGNSA. The J segment lost 5 bases and the V segment lost 0 bases, leaving 5 bases of the junction unmatched. CDR3 residues: CASSLALTSGSTGELFF. In DNA form, the CDR3 reads TGTGCCAGCAGCTTAGCCCTAACTAGCGGGAGTACCGGGGAGCTGTTTTTT. Drawing the rest from reference TRBV7-2 and TRBJ2-2, the complete variable domain is GAGVSQSPSNKVTEKGKDVELRCDPISGHTALYWYRQSLGQGLEFLIYFQGNSAPDKSGLPSDRFSAERTGGSVSTLTIQRTQQEDSAVYLCASSLALTSGSTGELFFGEGSRLTVL.

This clone was counted at least ten times. The rearrangement joins TRBV7-9 to TRBJ2-1; D is uncertain. The CDR3 has 14 amino acids. Trimming shortened V by 1 base and J by 3 bases, and 7 bases separated the two germline ends. From germline, CDR1 is SEHNR and CDR2 FQNEAQ (reference sequence). CDR3 nucleotide sequence: TGTGCCAGCAGCTTAGGAGGCCTCTACAATGAGCAGTTCTTC. The encoded protein is CASSLGGLYNEQFF.

This clone has at least ten counts. The J gene is TRBJ2-7, the V gene TRBV7-2; D is ambiguous. Trimming took 1 base from V and 0 from J, leaving 10 bases between them. This CDR3 comprises 15 residues. Germline assignment: CDR1 SGHTA and CDR2 FQGNSA. The DNA of the CDR3 is TGTGCCAGCAGCTTAGAAGCCGGGTCCTCCTACGAGCAGTACTTC. Translating it yields CASSLEAGSSYEQYF.